These 8 T cell receptor beta chains share one sample of origin, sequenced in a study of long-term antiretroviral therapy in people with HIV. A v3.0 immunoSEQ assay was performed at survey level. The assay was immunoSEQ multiplex PCR, and TCRdb's table has in-frame clones only and misses some. The repertoire holds approximately 20,000 clones, 70% to 80% seen once, with 6.5% to 7.5% in the top ten. The sample consisted of unsorted PBMCs, taken 2.2 years after starting antiretroviral therapy. The receptors shown here come from a man in his forties or fifties with HIV.

This chain links TRBV28 with TRBJ1-2; D remains ambiguous. Deletions cut 8 bases from V and 2 bases from J, with 12 bases between. CDR3 length: 13 amino acids. In germline, CDR1 is MDHEN, CDR2 SYDVKM. The CDR3 DNA reads as TGTGCCAGCTTAGCTGGCAGAAACTATGGCTACACCTTC. Its translation is CASLAGRNYGYTF.

The chain combines TRBV2 with TRBJ2-1; 14 bases are a match to TRBD2. The CDR3 spans 15 residues. Germline V gives CDR1 SNHLY, CDR2 FYNNEI. V was clipped by 6 bases and J by 7 bases; unmatched bases: 5. The CDR3 coding sequence is TGTGCCAGCAGCCCCGGGACTAGCGGGAGAAATGAGCAGTTCTTC. It yields the protein CASSPGTSGRNEQFF.

The chain links TRBV2 to TRBJ1-2; tentatively, D is TRBD1 (5 bases). Trimming took off 5 bases at V and 0 bases at J, with 16 bases between the two ends. Per the germline V gene, CDR1 is SNHLY and CDR2 is FYNNEI. The CDR3 covers 16 residues. CDR3 DNA sequence: TGTGCCAGCAGTCGACAATACAGGAGAGCTAACTATGGCTACACCTTC. It encodes CASSRQYRRANYGYTF.

The chain recombines TRBV13 with TRBJ2-1; D possibly corresponds to TRBD2 (5 bases). With 0 bases removed from V and 2 bases from J, the gap between germline ends came to 8 bases. The CDR3 covers 15 residues. CDR1 is PRHDT and CDR2 is FYEKMQ in the germline V gene (reference sequence). CDR3 in amino acids: CASSLGLGTYNEQFF. DNA of the CDR3: TGTGCCAGCAGCTTAGGACTAGGCACCTACAATGAGCAGTTCTTC.

The chain joins TRBV28 to TRBJ1-2; no clear D gene. This CDR3 region has 14 residues. Germline V gene data show CDR1 as MDHEN and CDR2 as SYDVKM. V shed 4 bases and J shed 4 bases, with 13 bases lying between them. The CDR3 sequence is CASSSLAGPYGYTF. DNA of the CDR3: TGTGCCAGCAGTTCCCTTGCAGGCCCCTATGGCTACACCTTC.

The chain couples TRBV15 to TRBJ1-1; 7 bases align to TRBD1. The CDR3 sequence is 13 residues long. The germline V gene has CDR1 LNHNV and CDR2 YYDKDF (reference sequence). The ends lost 11 bases at V and 1 base at J; junction bases unmatched: 7. CDR3: CAARNRGNTEAFF. DNA for the CDR3: TGTGCCGCAAGAAACAGGGGGAACACTGAAGCTTTCTTT.

The CDR3 loop is CASSLGGAGMEKLFF. Written as DNA, the CDR3 is TGTGCCAGCAGCTTAGGTGGGGCAGGGATGGAAAAACTGTTTTTT. The chain recombines TRBV7-2 with TRBJ1-4; TRBD1 might be the D (5 bases). Trimming pared 1 base from V and 8 bases from J, leaving 14 bases between. Germline loops: CDR1 SGHTA, CDR2 FQGNSA. The CDR3 is 15 residues long.

The genes are TRBV28 and TRBJ2-2; TRBD2 matches at 12 bases. Looked up from germline, CDR1 is MDHEN and CDR2 is SYDVKM. The length of the CDR3 is 15 residues. With V trimmed by 8 bases and J by 3 bases, 4 bases remained unmatched. This CDR3 is CASSGLAGYTGELFF. CDR3 nucleotide sequence: TGTGCCAGCTCTGGACTAGCGGGATACACCGGGGAGCTGTTTTTT.